The 9 T cell receptor beta chains below were found in one sample sequenced in a study of T cell repertoires in cytomegalovirus infection. One entry per CDR3 protein, called by TCRdb with MiXCR from the reads. The sample comprises 45,000 to 60,000 distinct CDR3 sequences, around 18% of which are singletons, and around 59% rests with the top ten. These TCRs are of unknown antigen specificity. Sequencing used CD8+ T cells from cultured PBMCs, obtained from culture after CMV antigen stimulation. These receptors were obtained from a human donor in good health (CMV status not recorded). Some clones in this sample may be carry-over from other donors' samples.

This chain joins TRBV7-2 and TRBJ1-5, with 10 bases matching TRBD1. Trimming cost V 5 bases and J 2 bases; bases outside gene matches: 12. Looked up from germline, CDR1 is SGHTA and CDR2 is FQGNSA. The length of the CDR3 is 18 residues. CDR3 coding DNA: TGTGCCAGCAGCGCCGGGACAGGGGTTCTCAACGGCAATCAGCCCCAGCATTTT. This sequence encodes CASSAGTGVLNGNQPQHF.

This clonotype was seen more than once but under ten times. CDR3 residues: CASSSEGGVVGYEQFF. The CDR3 DNA is TGTGCCAGCAGCTCGGAGGGGGGTGTAGTAGGGTATGAGCAGTTCTTC. The chain uses TRBV7-2 and TRBJ2-1; TRBD1 or TRBD2 may be the D gene (6 bases each). CDR1 and CDR2 (germline): SGHTA, FQGNSA. V shed 4 bases and J shed 8 bases, with 21 bases lying between them. This CDR3 has 16 residues.

Ten or more counts support this clonotype. This sequence joins TRBV7-2 and TRBJ2-1, with a tentative D call TRBD2 (6 bases). Germline V gives CDR1 SGHTA, CDR2 FQGNSA. The CDR3 consists of 13 residues. Trimming left V 3 bases short and J 9 bases short, with 12 bases between. This CDR3 is CASSLSSVSEQFF. DNA of the CDR3: TGTGCCAGCAGCTTGTCTAGCGTAAGTGAGCAGTTCTTC.

This clonotype was observed a handful of times. V and J are TRBV6-2 or TRBV6-3 and TRBJ1-1; D is unresolved. The V gene lost 0 bases and the J gene lost 6 bases, with 14 bases spanning the gap. The CDR3 spans 15 residues. Germline assignment: CDR1 MNHEY and CDR2 SVGEGT. DNA for the CDR3: TGTGCCAGCAGTTACTCGTCATTCAGTAGGGCTGAAGCTTTCTTT. Translation gives CASSYSSFSRAEAFF.

The rearrangement links TRBV6-2 or TRBV6-3 to TRBJ2-5; 12 positions agree with TRBD2. The germline gives CDR1 MNHEY, CDR2 SVGEGT. V was pared by 6 bases and J by 3 bases, with 17 bases of the junction left unmatched. The CDR3 sequence is 19 residues long. CDR3 bases: TGTGCCAGCAGCCCCATTGGACTAGCGGGGCGGGGGTTTAAAGAGACCCAGTACTTC. The encoded protein is CASSPIGLAGRGFKETQYF.

The chain is built from TRBV7-9 and TRBJ1-4; TRBD1 might be the D (6 bases). Trimming shortened V by 6 bases and J by 8 bases, and 22 bases separated the two germline ends. The CDR3 is 16 amino acids. In germline, CDR1 is SEHNR, CDR2 FQNEAQ (reference sequence). CDR3 region: CASSPRGAGLKEKLFF. Written as DNA, the CDR3 is TGTGCCAGCAGTCCGAGGGGGGCTGGGTTGAAGGAAAAACTGTTTTTT.

This clonotype was found a few times. CDR3 coding DNA: TGTGCCATCAACCATGCCGGGGCCTCACAGTCTGGCTACACCTTC. Amino acids: CAINHAGASQSGYTF. V is TRBV10-3 and J is TRBJ1-2, with D maybe TRBD1 (5 bases). The CDR3 loop spans 15 amino acids. The germline V gene encodes CDR1 ENHRY and CDR2 SYGVKD. Trimming shortened V by 7 bases and J by 7 bases, and 22 bases separated the two germline ends.

The chain links TRBV12-3 or TRBV12-4 to TRBJ2-5; no definite D call. Trimming left V 6 bases short and J 4 bases short, with 9 bases between. The CDR3 is 12 residues long. In DNA, the CDR3 is TGTGCCAGCAGCCCCCGTGGAGAGACCCAGTACTTC. It is translated as CASSPRGETQYF.

This clonotype was seen a handful of times. The chain carries TRBV10-3 and TRBJ2-1; 11 nucleotides line up with TRBD2. V was clipped by 5 bases and J by 7 bases; unmatched bases: 7. Germline lookup yields CDR1 ENHRY and CDR2 SYGVKD. The CDR3 consists of 15 residues. In DNA form, the CDR3 reads TGTGCCATCAGTCCTTCTAGCGGGGGGATGAATGAGCAGTTCTTC. It translates to CAISPSSGGMNEQFF.